Described below is a single T cell receptor beta chain sequence and its context. This sample is part of a study of blood T cell repertoires in COVID-19. This CDR3 is 15 amino acids long. V gave up 3 bases and J gave up 5 bases, with 13 bases separating them. Germline-derived CDR1 and CDR2 are SNHLY and FYNNEI. Data came from immunoSEQ multiplex PCR; TCRdb stores just in-frame clones and leaves some out. The top ten clones hold about 13% of a sample with about 200,000 clones, approximately 82% of them seen once. This sequence was found in a human donor in a cohort sampled during active COVID-19. The chain joins TRBV2 to TRBJ2-2; possible D gene TRBD2, 5 bases. The sample was peripheral blood. CDR3 region: CASSDRGGSTGELFF. Written as DNA, the CDR3 is TGTGCCAGCAGTGATCGTGGCGGGTCAACCGGGGAGCTGTTTTTT.